This entry is about one TCR beta chain. Its antigen is not known. TCRdb's table, derived via immunoSEQ multiplex PCR, lists solely in-frame clones and lacks some. The table includes around 44,000 clones, about 88% detected once. The sample comes from a study of radiotherapy plus CTLA-4 blockade in lung cancer. Study-level information: With approximately 30% of patients having disease control, objective responses were seen in about 17%. Whole-study results and caveats: In blood, tumor-derived TCR clones expanded after radiotherapy plus ipilimumab.

The V gene lost 7 bases and the J gene lost 4 bases, with 16 bases spanning the gap. Looked up from germline, CDR1 is MNHNS and CDR2 is SASEGT. This CDR3 is 14 amino acids long. Focal radiation plus CTLA-4 blockade with ipilimumab was given to patients with chemo-refractory metastatic non-small-cell lung cancer. The source material was peripheral blood, sampled from a patient treated with radiotherapy plus ipilimumab. The source of this sequence is a human donor with non-small cell lung cancer that progressed on radiotherapy plus ipilimumab. Some clones in this sample may be carry-over from other donors' samples. J is TRBJ1-2 and V is TRBV6-1, with D perhaps matching TRBD1 (5 bases). The CDR3 here is CASKRTHRSYGYTF. CDR3 nucleotides: TGTGCCAGCAAACGGACACATCGGAGCTATGGCTACACCTTC.